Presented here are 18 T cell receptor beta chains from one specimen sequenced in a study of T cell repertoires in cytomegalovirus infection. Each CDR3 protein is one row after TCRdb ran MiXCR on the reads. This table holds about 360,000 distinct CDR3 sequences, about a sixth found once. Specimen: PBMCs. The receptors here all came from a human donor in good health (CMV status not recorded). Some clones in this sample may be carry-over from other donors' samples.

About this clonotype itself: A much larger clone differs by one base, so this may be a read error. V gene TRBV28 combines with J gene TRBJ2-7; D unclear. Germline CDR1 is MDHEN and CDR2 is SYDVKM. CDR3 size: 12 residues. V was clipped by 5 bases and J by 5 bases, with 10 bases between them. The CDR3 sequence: CASSLVGHEQYF. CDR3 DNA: TGTGCCAGCAGTCTGGTGGGCCACGAGCAGTACTTC.

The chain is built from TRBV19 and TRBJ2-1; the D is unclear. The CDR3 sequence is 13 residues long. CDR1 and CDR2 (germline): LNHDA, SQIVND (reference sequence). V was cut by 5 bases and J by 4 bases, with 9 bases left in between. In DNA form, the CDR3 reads TGTGCCAGTAGTCGCCTCCTTTACAATGAGCAGTTCTTC. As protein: CASSRLLYNEQFF.

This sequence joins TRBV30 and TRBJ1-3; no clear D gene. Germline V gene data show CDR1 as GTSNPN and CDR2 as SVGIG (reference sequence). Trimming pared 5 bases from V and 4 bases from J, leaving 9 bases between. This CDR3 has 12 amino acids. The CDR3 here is CAWAWEGNTIYF. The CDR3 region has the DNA TGTGCCTGGGCCTGGGAGGGAAACACCATATATTTT.

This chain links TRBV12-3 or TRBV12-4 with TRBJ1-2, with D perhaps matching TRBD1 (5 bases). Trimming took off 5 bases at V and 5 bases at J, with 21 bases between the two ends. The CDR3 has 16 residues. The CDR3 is CASSPSPQGTQYGYTF. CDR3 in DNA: TGTGCCAGCAGTCCCAGCCCGCAGGGCACTCAATATGGCTACACCTTC.

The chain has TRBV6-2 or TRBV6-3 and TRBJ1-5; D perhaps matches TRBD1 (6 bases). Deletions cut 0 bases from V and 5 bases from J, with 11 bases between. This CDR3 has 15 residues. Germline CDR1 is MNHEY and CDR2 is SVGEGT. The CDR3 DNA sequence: TGTGCCAGCAGTTACTCCCCCAGGGGATATCAGCCCCAGCATTTT. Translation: CASSYSPRGYQPQHF.

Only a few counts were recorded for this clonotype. DNA of the CDR3: TGTGCCAGCAGCGTCTGGGCGGGTTCACCCCTCCACTTT. Translation: CASSVWAGSPLHF. The V call is TRBV5-6, the J call TRBJ1-6; D gene uncertain. V was shortened by 4 bases and J by 9 bases, with 11 bases between the two germline ends. This CDR3 comprises 13 residues. Germline CDR1 and CDR2: SGHDT and YYEEEE.

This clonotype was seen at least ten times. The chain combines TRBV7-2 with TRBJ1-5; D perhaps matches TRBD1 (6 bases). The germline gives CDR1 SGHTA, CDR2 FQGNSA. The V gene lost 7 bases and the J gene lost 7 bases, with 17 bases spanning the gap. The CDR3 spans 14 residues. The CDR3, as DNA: TGTGCCAGCACCCCGTGGGGGCTAGAACAGCCCCAGCATTTT. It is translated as CASTPWGLEQPQHF.

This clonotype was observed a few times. The CDR3 DNA reads as TGTGCCAGTAGTCGCGGACTGGGGGACTACGAGCAGTACTTC. Translation: CASSRGLGDYEQYF. The chain carries TRBV19 and TRBJ2-7; the D gene could be TRBD1 or TRBD2 (5 bases each). The CDR3 totals 14 residues. Germline V lookup: CDR1 LNHDA, CDR2 SQIVND (reference sequence). The ends were cut back, 5 bases at V and 3 bases at J, with 14 bases in the middle.

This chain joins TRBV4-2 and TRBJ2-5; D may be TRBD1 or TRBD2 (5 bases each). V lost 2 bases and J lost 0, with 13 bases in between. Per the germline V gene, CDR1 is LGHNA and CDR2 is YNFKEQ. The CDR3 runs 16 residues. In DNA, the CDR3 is TGTGCCAGCAGCCAAAACCCCGGGACGCACCAAGAGACCCAGTACTTC. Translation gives CASSQNPGTHQETQYF.

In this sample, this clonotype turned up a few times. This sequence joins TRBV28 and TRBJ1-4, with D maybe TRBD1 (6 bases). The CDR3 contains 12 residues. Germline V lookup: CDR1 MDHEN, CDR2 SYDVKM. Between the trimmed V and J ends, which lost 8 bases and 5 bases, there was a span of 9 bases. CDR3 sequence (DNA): TGTGCCAGCCAGGGGCCGAATGAAAAACTGTTTTTT. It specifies CASQGPNEKLFF.

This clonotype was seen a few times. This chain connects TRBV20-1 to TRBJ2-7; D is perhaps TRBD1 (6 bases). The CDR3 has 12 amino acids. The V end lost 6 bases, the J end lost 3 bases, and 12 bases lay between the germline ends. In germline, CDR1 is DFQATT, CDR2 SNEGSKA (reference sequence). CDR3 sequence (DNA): TGCAGTGCCAAAGGACAGAACTACGAGCAGTACTTC. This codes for CSAKGQNYEQYF.

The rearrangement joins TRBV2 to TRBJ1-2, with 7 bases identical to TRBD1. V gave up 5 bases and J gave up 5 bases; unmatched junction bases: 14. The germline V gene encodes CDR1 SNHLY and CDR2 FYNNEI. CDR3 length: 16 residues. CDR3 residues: CASSPTRTGGGYGYTF. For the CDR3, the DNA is TGTGCCAGCAGTCCCACCCGGACAGGAGGGGGTTATGGCTACACCTTC.

This CDR3 reads CASSYRRLAGISYNEQFF. CDR3 DNA: TGTGCCAGCAGCTACCGTCGACTAGCGGGAATATCCTACAATGAGCAGTTCTTC. This chain uses TRBV7-2 with TRBJ2-1, with TRBD2 matching over 11 bases. J lost 1 base, V lost 4 bases, and 9 bases had no gene match. Germline assignment: CDR1 SGHTA and CDR2 FQGNSA. The CDR3 runs to 18 residues. Together with reference TRBV7-2 and TRBJ2-1, the CDR3 gives the full variable domain: GAGVSQSPSNKVTEKGKDVELRCDPISGHTALYWYRQSLGQGLEFLIYFQGNSAPDKSGLPSDRFSAERTGGSVSTLTIQRTQQEDSAVYLCASSYRRLAGISYNEQFFGPGTRLTVL.

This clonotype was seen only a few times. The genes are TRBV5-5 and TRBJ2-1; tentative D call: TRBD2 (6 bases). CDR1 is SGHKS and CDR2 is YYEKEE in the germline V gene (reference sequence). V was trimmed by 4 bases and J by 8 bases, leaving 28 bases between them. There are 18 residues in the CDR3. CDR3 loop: CASSPRPSFGGEIYEQFF. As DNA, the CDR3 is TGTGCCAGCAGCCCCCGTCCCAGCTTTGGCGGGGAAATCTATGAGCAGTTCTTC. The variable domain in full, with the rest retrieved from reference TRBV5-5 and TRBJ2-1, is DAGVTQSPTHLIKTRGQQVTLRCSPISGHKSVSWYQQVLGQGPQFIFQYYEKEERGRGNFPDRFSARQFPNYSSELNVNALLLGDSALYLCASSPRPSFGGEIYEQFFGPGTRLTVL.

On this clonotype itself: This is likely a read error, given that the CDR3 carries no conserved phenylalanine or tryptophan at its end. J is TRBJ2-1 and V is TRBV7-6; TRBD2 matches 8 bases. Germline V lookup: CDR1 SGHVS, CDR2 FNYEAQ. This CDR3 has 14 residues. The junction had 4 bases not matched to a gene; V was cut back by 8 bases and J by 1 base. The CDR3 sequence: CASRLAKSYNEQFS. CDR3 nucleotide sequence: TGTGCCAGCCGACTAGCGAAGTCCTACAATGAGCAGTTCTCC.

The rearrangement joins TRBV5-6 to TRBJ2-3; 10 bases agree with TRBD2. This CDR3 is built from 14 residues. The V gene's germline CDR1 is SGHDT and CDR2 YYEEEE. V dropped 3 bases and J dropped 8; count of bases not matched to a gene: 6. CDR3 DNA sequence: TGTGCCAGCAGCTGTAGCGGGGGGCTTTGTACGCAGTATTTT. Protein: CASSCSGGLCTQYF.

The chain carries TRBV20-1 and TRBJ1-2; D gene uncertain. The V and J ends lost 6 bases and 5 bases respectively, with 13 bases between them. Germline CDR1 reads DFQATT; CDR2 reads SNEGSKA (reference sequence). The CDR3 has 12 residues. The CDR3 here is CSAHTLLYGYTF. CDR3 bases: TGCAGTGCCCACACCCTACTTTATGGCTACACCTTC.

CDR3 bases: TGTGCCAGCCAGCTCGGGCGGGGCACTGAAGCTTTCTTT. Its translation: CASQLGRGTEAFF. V is TRBV27 and J is TRBJ1-1; no clear D. There are 13 residues in the CDR3. CDR1 MNHEY and CDR2 SMNVEV come from the germline V gene (reference sequence). The V and J ends lost 8 bases and 4 bases respectively, with 14 bases between them.